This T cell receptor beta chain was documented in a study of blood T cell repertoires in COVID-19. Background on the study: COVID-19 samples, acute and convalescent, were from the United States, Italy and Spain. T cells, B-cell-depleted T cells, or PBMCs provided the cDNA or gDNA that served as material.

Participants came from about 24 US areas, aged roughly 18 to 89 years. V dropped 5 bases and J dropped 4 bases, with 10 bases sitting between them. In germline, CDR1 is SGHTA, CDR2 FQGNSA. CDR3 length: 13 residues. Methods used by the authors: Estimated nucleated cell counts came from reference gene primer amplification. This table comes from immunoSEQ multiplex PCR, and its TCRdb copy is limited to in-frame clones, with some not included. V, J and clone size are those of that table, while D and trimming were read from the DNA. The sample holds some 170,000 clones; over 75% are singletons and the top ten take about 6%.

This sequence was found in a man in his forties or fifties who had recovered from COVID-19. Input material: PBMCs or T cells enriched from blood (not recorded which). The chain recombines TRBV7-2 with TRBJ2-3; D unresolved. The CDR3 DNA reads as TGTGCCAGCAGCCGAGAGGTTGCAGATACGCAGTATTTT. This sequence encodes CASSREVADTQYF.